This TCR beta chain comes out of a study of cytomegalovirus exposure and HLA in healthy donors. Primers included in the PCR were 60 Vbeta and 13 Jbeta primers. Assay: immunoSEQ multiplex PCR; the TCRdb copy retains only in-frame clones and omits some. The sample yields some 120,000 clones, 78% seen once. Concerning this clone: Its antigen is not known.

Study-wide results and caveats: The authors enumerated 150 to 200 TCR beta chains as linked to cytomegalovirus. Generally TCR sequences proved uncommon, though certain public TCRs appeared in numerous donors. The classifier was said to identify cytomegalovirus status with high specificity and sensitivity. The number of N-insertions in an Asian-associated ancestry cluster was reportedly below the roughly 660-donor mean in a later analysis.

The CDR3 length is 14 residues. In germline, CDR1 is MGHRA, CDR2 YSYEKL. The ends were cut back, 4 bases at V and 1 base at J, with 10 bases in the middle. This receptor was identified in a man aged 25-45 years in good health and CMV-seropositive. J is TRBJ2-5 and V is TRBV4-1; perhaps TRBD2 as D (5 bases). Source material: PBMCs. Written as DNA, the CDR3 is TGCGCCAGCAGCCGCGAGCGGTTCCAAGAGACCCAGTACTTC. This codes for CASSRERFQETQYF.